The 5 T cell receptor beta chains below were found in one sample sequenced in a study of cytomegalovirus exposure and HLA in healthy donors. With 60 Vbeta and 13 Jbeta primers, the PCR was carried out. Data came from immunoSEQ multiplex PCR; TCRdb stores just in-frame clones and leaves some out. The sample includes about 90,000 clones, more than 60% of them seen just once. Sequences were obtained from PBMCs. These receptors all stem from a young man in good health and CMV-seronegative.

V is TRBV5-1 and J is TRBJ1-5; D gene unclear. In germline, CDR1 is SGHRS, CDR2 YFSETQ. The CDR3 totals 13 residues. Trimming removed 1 base from V and 4 bases from J, with 6 bases in between. The CDR3, as DNA: TGCGCCAGCAGCTTGACGGAGAATCAGCCCCAGCATTTT. It encodes CASSLTENQPQHF.

This clone turned up a few times. The chain has TRBV6-1 and TRBJ1-6; TRBD1 is a possible D gene (5 bases). Germline CDR1 is MNHNS and CDR2 is SASEGT. Deletions cut 7 bases from V and 9 bases from J, with 19 bases between. There are 15 residues in the CDR3. The CDR3 reads CASTRDRGGGSPLHF. CDR3 in DNA: TGTGCCAGCACAAGGGACCGGGGCGGGGGTTCACCCCTCCACTTT.

The sample holds one count of this clone. V usage is TRBV25-1 and J usage is TRBJ1-1; D gene ambiguous. Germline lookup yields CDR1 MGHDK and CDR2 SYGVNS. The CDR3 sequence is 12 residues long. V was clipped by 11 bases and J by 3 bases, with 13 bases between them. CDR3 protein: CAGRKGDTEAFF. The DNA of the CDR3 is TGTGCCGGGAGGAAGGGCGACACTGAAGCTTTCTTT.

The genes are TRBV10-3 and TRBJ1-4; no reliable D call. The germline V gene encodes CDR1 ENHRY and CDR2 SYGVKD. V lost 2 bases to trimming and J lost 0 bases, with 7 bases between them. The length of the CDR3 is 15 residues. The CDR3 sequence is CAISEATATNEKLFF. The CDR3 DNA follows: TGTGCCATCAGTGAGGCTACAGCAACTAATGAAAAACTGTTTTTT.

This chain uses TRBV7-8 with TRBJ2-3, with D perhaps matching TRBD2 (6 bases). V was shortened by 8 bases and J by 2 bases, with 14 bases between the two germline ends. The CDR3 is made up of 14 amino acids. The germline V gene has CDR1 SGHVS and CDR2 FQNEAQ. As DNA, the CDR3 is TGTGCCAGCGGCTATGGGGACTTCACAGATACGCAGTATTTT. This gives the protein CASGYGDFTDTQYF.